This record concerns one T cell receptor beta chain sequence. Methods used by the authors: Junction-only sequences without quality scores were provided by ImmunoSEQ, so filtering was different. Repertoires were generated with immunoSEQ multiplex PCR, while TCRdb's copy carries only in-frame clones and drops some. D and trimming were read from the DNA, whereas the V and J calls and clone size are those reported in that table. The data hold some 2 million clones, with approximately 95% observed a single time. The germline V gene encodes CDR1 MGHRA and CDR2 YSYEKL. Trimming cost V 0 bases and J 0 bases, with 9 bases left between them. The CDR3 length is 17 residues. This sample stems from a study of shared clonotypes between healthy human individuals. Study context: Researchers assigned three CD4 naive, three CD4 memory, two CD8 naive and one CD8 memory plate to each donor.

It was CD45RO-negative cells, positively selected for CCR7, that made up naive CD8 cells, with terminally differentiated effector memory CD45RA+ cells excluded. Each sample came from a Caucasian adult donor living in Nashville, Tennessee. The chain couples TRBV4-1 to TRBJ2-6; no reliable D call. Sequenced: naive CD8+ T cells sorted from blood. This sequence was found in a young man in good health. CDR3 in amino acids: CASSQDHADSGANVLTF. CDR3 nucleotide sequence: TGCGCCAGCAGCCAAGATCACGCAGACTCTGGGGCCAACGTCCTGACTTTC.